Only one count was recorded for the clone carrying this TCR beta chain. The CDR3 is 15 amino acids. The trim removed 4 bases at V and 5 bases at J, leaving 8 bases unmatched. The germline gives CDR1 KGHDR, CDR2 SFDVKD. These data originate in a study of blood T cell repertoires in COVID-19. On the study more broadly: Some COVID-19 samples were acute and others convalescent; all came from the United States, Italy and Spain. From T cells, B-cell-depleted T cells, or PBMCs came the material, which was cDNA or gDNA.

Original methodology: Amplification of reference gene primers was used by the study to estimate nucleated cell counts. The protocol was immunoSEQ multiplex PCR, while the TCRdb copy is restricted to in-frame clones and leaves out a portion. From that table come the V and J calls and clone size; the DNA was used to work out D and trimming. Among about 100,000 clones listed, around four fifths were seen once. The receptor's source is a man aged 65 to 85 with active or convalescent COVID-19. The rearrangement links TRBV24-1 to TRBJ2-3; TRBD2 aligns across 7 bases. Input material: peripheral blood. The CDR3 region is CATSDPSGAGDTQYF. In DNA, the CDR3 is TGTGCCACCAGTGACCCAAGCGGGGCGGGAGATACGCAGTATTTT.